The TCR beta chain under discussion was sequenced for a study of CD8 T cells in ankylosing spondylitis. Study results and limitations: CD8+ cells made up the disease-linked clones, which were relatively rare in peripheral blood. In ankylosing spondylitis blood, a motif of roughly 8 highly homologous TCR beta variants appeared characteristic. Prior literature has documented some motif variants in synovial fluid and blood from reactive arthritis.

Germline V lookup: CDR1 ENHRY, CDR2 SYGVKD. Trimming shortened V by 7 bases and J by 1 base, and 7 bases separated the two germline ends. This CDR3 comprises 12 residues. TCRdb re-called the 5' RACE reads through MiXCR, storing one row per CDR3 protein. Here the sample spans 700,000 to 850,000 distinct CDR3 sequences, 10% to 15% being singletons. This clonotype occurred once. Antigen unknown. The sample was blood, either unsorted or a sorted T cell fraction (not recorded which). This TCR derives from a male donor with ankylosing spondylitis. The chain links TRBV10-3 to TRBJ1-1; no clear D gene. The CDR3 bases are TGTGCCATCACAACAGAGAACACTGAAGCTTTCTTT. It is translated as CAITTENTEAFF.